The subject of this entry is one TCR beta chain. Its antigen is unknown. Assay used: immunoSEQ multiplex PCR; TCRdb lists only in-frame clones, some missing. The sample consists of tens of thousands of clones, about 90% of them appearing once. The data derive from a study of graft-versus-host responses after intestinal transplantation. At the level of the study: Among the recipients, transplants were multivisceral, liver-intestinal, or isolated intestinal. Each patient got anti-thymocyte globulin induction, then tacrolimus and steroids for roughly 3 years. Study conclusions and caveats: Recipient marrow harbored GvH clones, some of which surfaced first in ileum or blood. Association was observed between peak circulating GvH clone levels and early post-transplant HvG declines.

The CDR3 runs to 16 residues. Germline lookup yields CDR1 SGHVS and CDR2 FNYEAQ. J lost 4 bases, V lost 1 base, and 5 bases had no gene match. The receptor was isolated from a human donor who received an intestinal transplant. The V call is TRBV7-6, the J call TRBJ2-1; 9 nucleotides align to TRBD2. The specimen was unstimulated CD8+ T cells sorted from spleen or lymph node cells, collected before intestinal transplant. CDR3 in amino acids: CASSLDGLAGYNEQFF. CDR3 sequence (DNA): TGTGCCAGCAGCTTAGATGGCCTAGCGGGGTACAATGAGCAGTTCTTC.